Listed below are T cell receptor beta chains from one sample, sequenced in a study of CD8+ T cells in alopecia areata. Sequenced by immunoSEQ multiplex PCR; TCRdb stores in-frame clones only, minus some. The sample holds over 250,000 clones; 60% are singletons and the top ten take about 0.89%. The material was CD4+ T cells sorted from blood, obtained around week 54, from a patient treated with tofacitinib. The source is a human donor with alopecia areata. Both conserved end residues are part of each CDR3. A D gene is named only where the DNA matches it firmly. Expanded clones are given a class, and other clones once, few, many or no size at all.

j_call | d_call | v_call | clone_size | cdr3_nt | cdr3_aa
TRBJ2-6 | TRBD1 | TRBV4-1 | - | TGCGCCAGCAGCCACCGGGACAGGGGGCCTGGGGCCAACGTCCTGACTTTC | CASSHRDRGPGANVLTF
TRBJ2-1 | - | TRBV30 | - | TGTGCCTGGAGTCCGGGACTGGCTCAGGGTGAGCAGTTCTTC | CAWSPGLAQGEQFF
TRBJ2-5 | - | TRBV25-1 | - | TGTGCCAGCAGCGCCATAGAGACCCAGTACTTC | CASSAIETQYF
TRBJ2-7 | - | TRBV30 | - | TGTGCCTGGAGTAGGGCAGGGGGGCCCTACGAGCAGTACTTC | CAWSRAGGPYEQYF
TRBJ2-7 | - | TRBV6-5 | - | TGTGCCAGCACCGGACAGACCTACGAGCAGTACTTC | CASTGQTYEQYF
TRBJ1-3 | - | TRBV18 | few | TGTGCCAGCTCACCACCGAGTAGCTCTGGAAACACCATATATTTT | CASSPPSSSGNTIYF
TRBJ1-5 | - | TRBV30 | - | TGTGCCTGGAGTGGACAGAATAGCAATCAGCCCCAGCATTTT | CAWSGQNSNQPQHF
TRBJ2-5 | TRBD2 | TRBV2 | - | TGTGCCAGCAGGCCCCTAGGACTAGCGGGGGTGGAGACCCAGTACTTC | CASRPLGLAGVETQYF
TRBJ2-6 | - | TRBV27 | - | TGTGCCAGCAGTTTCCGCTCTGGGGCCAACGTCCTGACTTTC | CASSFRSGANVLTF
TRBJ2-5 | - | TRBV29-1 | few | TGCAGCGTTGCCGGCGGGGAGACCCAGTACTTC | CSVAGGETQYF
TRBJ2-7 | TRBD1 | TRBV7-8 | - | TGTGCCAGCAGCTCGGACAGGGTCTACGAGCAGTACTTC | CASSSDRVYEQYF
TRBJ2-4 | TRBD1 | TRBV4-2 | - | TGTGCCAGCAGCCAATTCATAGGGACAGGGGAAGGAGGGAATTCCAAAAACATTCAGTACTTC | CASSQFIGTGEGGNSKNIQYF
TRBJ1-2 | - | TRBV29-1 | - | TGCAGCGGCACGACCGGGACGGCCTATGGCTACACCTTC | CSGTTGTAYGYTF
TRBJ1-2 | - | TRBV29-1 | - | TGCAGCGTTGATCGGAGCGCCGATGGCTACACCTTC | CSVDRSADGYTF
TRBJ2-3 | - | TRBV29-1 | few | TGCAGCGTTGTCAGGGAGCCCGCAGATACGCAGTATTTT | CSVVREPADTQYF
TRBJ2-2 | TRBD1 | TRBV2 | - | TGTGCCAGCAGTCTCCCCCAGGCAGGGGGATTCGTCACCGGGGAGCTGTTTTTT | CASSLPQAGGFVTGELFF
TRBJ2-7 | TRBD1 | TRBV27 | - | TGTGCCAGCAGTTTAAACAGGGGAAGAGTGGGGCAGTACTTC | CASSLNRGRVGQYF
TRBJ1-1 | TRBD1 | TRBV7-2 | once | TGTGCCAGCAGCTCCCCAACAGGGGGGGAAGCTTTCTTT | CASSSPTGGEAFF
TRBJ2-5 | TRBD1 | TRBV6-5 | - | TGTGCCAGCAGCCGACAGGGGCAGACCCAGTACTTC | CASSRQGQTQYF
TRBJ1-1 | - | TRBV14 | few | TGTGCCAGCAGCCAAGCGCGGACGTCAGGCACTGAAGCTTTCTTT | CASSQARTSGTEAFF
TRBJ2-3 | TRBD2 | TRBV9 | - | TGTGCCAGCAGCGTTACCGGGACTAGCAGATATACGCAGTATTTT | CASSVTGTSRYTQYF
TRBJ1-6 | - | TRBV7-9 | - | TGTGCCAGCAGCTACGCGGTGGGGTCACCCCTCCACTTT | CASSYAVGSPLHF
TRBJ2-5 | - | TRBV15 | - | TGTGCCACCAGCCGCGGTAGGCAAGAGACCCAGTACTTC | CATSRGRQETQYF
TRBJ1-5 | TRBD1 | TRBV6-5 | - | TGTGCCAGCAGCCCACGAAGGGGGCCTGATCAGCCCCAGCATTTT | CASSPRRGPDQPQHF
TRBJ2-7 | - | TRBV29-1 | - | TGCAGCGCCCTAAAGGGTTACGAGCAGTACTTC | CSALKGYEQYF
TRBJ2-7 | - | TRBV27 | - | TGTGCCAGCAGTAGGGGGGGACAGATGGTATACGAGCAGTACTTC | CASSRGGQMVYEQYF
TRBJ2-3 | - | TRBV30 | - | TGTGCCTGGAGGATTAGATCAGATACGCAGTATTTT | CAWRIRSDTQYF
TRBJ2-5 | - | TRBV5-1 | - | TGCGCCAGCAGCCCGATCAGGGGACAAGAGACCCAGTACTTC | CASSPIRGQETQYF
TRBJ2-1 | TRBD1 | TRBV29-1 | few | TGCAGCTCCTACAGGGGGCATGTAACAAATGAGCAGTTCTTC | CSSYRGHVTNEQFF
TRBJ2-5 | - | TRBV4-1 | - | TGCGCCAGCAGCCAAGGGACAGCAAGCCAAGAGACCCAGTACTTC | CASSQGTASQETQYF
TRBJ2-3 | TRBD1 | TRBV30 | few | TGTGCCTGGAGCCAACCGGGACAGAGCACAGATACGCAGTATTTT | CAWSQPGQSTDTQYF
TRBJ1-2 | TRBD1 | TRBV5-1 | - | TGCGCCAGCAGCCCGGGACAGGGGGCTGCCTATGGCTACACCTTC | CASSPGQGAAYGYTF
TRBJ1-1 | - | TRBV11-1 | - | TGTGCCAGCAGCTTCCAAGCGAACACTGAAGCTTTCTTT | CASSFQANTEAFF
TRBJ2-6 | TRBD1 | TRBV11-2 | few | TGTGCCAGCAGCTTGGGACAGGCCAAGTCTGGGGCCAACGTCCTGACTTTC | CASSLGQAKSGANVLTF
TRBJ2-7 | - | TRBV27 | - | TGTGCCAGCAGTTTGAGGCGTTCCTACGAGCAGTACTTC | CASSLRRSYEQYF
TRBJ2-7 | TRBD1 | TRBV9 | - | TGTGCCAGCAGCGTGACAGGGGGAGAGCAGTACTTC | CASSVTGGEQYF
TRBJ2-5 | - | TRBV5-1 | - | TGCGCCAGCAGCTTGGAGGCGGGCCAAGAGACCCAGTACTTC | CASSLEAGQETQYF
TRBJ2-5 | TRBD2 | TRBV15 | - | TGTGCCACCAGCAGAGGACTAGCGGGCGCGCAAGAGACCCAGTACTTC | CATSRGLAGAQETQYF
TRBJ1-5 | - | TRBV29-1 | few | TGCAGCGTTGAAGTCACGCTCGGTCAGCCCCAGCATTTT | CSVEVTLGQPQHF
TRBJ2-5 | - | TRBV6-1 | - | TGTGCCAGCAGGGCCCCTGGGACCCAGTACTTC | CASRAPGTQYF
TRBJ1-2 | - | TRBV5-4 | - | TGTGCCAGCAGCACCCCACAGGGTGGTGGCTACACCTTC | CASSTPQGGGYTF
TRBJ1-5 | - | TRBV29-1 | - | TGCAGCGTTGCAACAGCTAATCAGCCCCAGCATTTT | CSVATANQPQHF
TRBJ1-3 | - | TRBV29-1 | - | TGCAGCGTTGGGGTGTCGGCTGGAAACACCATATATTTT | CSVGVSAGNTIYF
TRBJ2-5 | - | TRBV7-9 | few | TGTGCCAGCAGCTCCGACCCTACAGGGTACCTAGAGACCCAGTACTTC | CASSSDPTGYLETQYF
TRBJ1-5 | - | TRBV10-3 | few | TGTGCCATCAAGGCGGCTAGCAATCAGCCCCAGCATTTT | CAIKAASNQPQHF
TRBJ2-5 | - | TRBV11-2 | - | TGTGCCAGCAGCCCGCAGACTACCCAGACCCAGTACTTC | CASSPQTTQTQYF
TRBJ2-6 | - | TRBV5-1 | - | TGCGCCAGCAGCTTTGGGCCCCGCGGGCCAGGGTCTGGGGCCAACGTCCTGACTTTC | CASSFGPRGPGSGANVLTF
TRBJ1-6 | - | TRBV25-1 | - | TGTGCCAGCCACCCAGGGTATAATTCACCCCTCCACTTT | CASHPGYNSPLHF
TRBJ1-2 | TRBD1 | TRBV7-8 | - | TGTGCCAGCAGCTTAGATTCGGGACAGGGAATCCGCCGGGGCTACACCTTC | CASSLDSGQGIRRGYTF
TRBJ2-3 | TRBD2 | TRBV5-4 | - | TGTGCCAGCAGCACCGGACTAGCGGGGGTCACAGATACGCAGTATTTT | CASSTGLAGVTDTQYF
TRBJ1-2 | - | TRBV23-1 | - | TGCGCCAGCAGTCATTGCCCTGGCTACACCTTC | CASSHCPGYTF
TRBJ1-6 | - | TRBV6-5 | - | TGTGCCAGCAGTCCCGCACACATCTATAATTCACCCCTCCACTTT | CASSPAHIYNSPLHF
TRBJ2-3 | TRBD2 | TRBV2 | - | TGTGCCAGCAGTCTTCGGGGGGACGAGGCAGATACGCAGTATTTT | CASSLRGDEADTQYF
TRBJ2-7 | TRBD2 | TRBV4-1 | - | TGCGCCAGCAGCCAAGATAGGCTAGCGGGGATTTCCTACGAGCAGTACTTC | CASSQDRLAGISYEQYF
TRBJ2-7 | TRBD1 | TRBV7-2 | few | TGTGCCAGCAGCCGGACAGGGCAGGGCGAGCAGTACTTC | CASSRTGQGEQYF
TRBJ2-1 | - | TRBV29-1 | few | TGCAGCGTTACCGGGACACCTGCCTACAATGAGCAGTTCTTC | CSVTGTPAYNEQFF
TRBJ2-1 | - | TRBV5-1 | - | TGCGCCAGCAGCTTGGCCGTACCGTCCTACAATGAGCAGTTCTTC | CASSLAVPSYNEQFF
TRBJ1-6 | - | TRBV29-1 | few | TGCAGCGTTGAAGATGAGATAGCGGACCTCCACTTT | CSVEDEIADLHF
TRBJ2-2 | TRBD2 | TRBV10-3 | few | TGTGCCTCTGGGGGAATAGCGGGCGGGGAGCTGTTTTTT | CASGGIAGGELFF